This entry describes one TCR beta chain. The data are from a study of T cells after yellow fever vaccination. Per the germline V gene, CDR1 is LNHDA and CDR2 is SQIVND (reference sequence). The CDR3 length is 15 residues. J was trimmed by 8 bases and V by 6 bases; bases with no gene match: 13. MiXCR was run by TCRdb on the 5' RACE reads, yielding one entry per CDR3 protein. The table lists 60,000 to 95,000 distinct CDR3 sequences, about 7.2% of them singletons. The rearrangement uses TRBV19 and TRBJ2-1; 7 bases map to TRBD2. Here the sequenced sample was CD8+ T cells sorted from PBMCs, taken less than 11 days after the first yellow fever vaccination. The receptor was isolated from a young man who received the YFV17D yellow fever vaccine. The CDR3 bases are TGTGCCAGTAGACCCAGCCCTAGCGGTAGCGATGAGCAGTTCTTC. Translation gives CASRPSPSGSDEQFF.